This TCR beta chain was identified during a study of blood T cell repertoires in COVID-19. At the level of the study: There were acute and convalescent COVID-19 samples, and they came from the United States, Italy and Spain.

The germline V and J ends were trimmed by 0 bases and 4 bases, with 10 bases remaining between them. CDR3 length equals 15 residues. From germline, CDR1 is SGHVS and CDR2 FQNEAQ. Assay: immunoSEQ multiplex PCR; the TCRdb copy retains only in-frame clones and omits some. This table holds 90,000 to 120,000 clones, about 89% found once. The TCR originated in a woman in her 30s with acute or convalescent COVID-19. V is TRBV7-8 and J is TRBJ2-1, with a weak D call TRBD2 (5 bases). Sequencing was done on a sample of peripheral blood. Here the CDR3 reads CASSLAPTSYNEQFF. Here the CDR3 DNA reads TGTGCCAGCAGCTTAGCCCCTACTAGTTACAATGAGCAGTTCTTC. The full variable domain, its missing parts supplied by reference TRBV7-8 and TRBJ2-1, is GAGVSQSPRYKVAKRGQDVALRCDPISGHVSLFWYQQALGQGPEFLTYFQNEAQLDKSGLPSDRFFAERPEGSVSTLKIQRTQQEDSAVYLCASSLAPTSYNEQFFGPGTRLTVL.